One and the same sample provided the 7 T cell receptor beta chains below, sequenced in a study of blood T cell repertoires in COVID-19. Sequencing used immunoSEQ multiplex PCR; TCRdb keeps in-frame clones, though not all of them. This sample has just over 150,000 clones; around 85% occur once, and the top ten carry about 3.3%. Sequences were obtained from peripheral blood. Every receptor here comes from a human donor with acute or convalescent COVID-19. The donor label of this sample is uncertain.

This clone was recorded only once. V is TRBV6-5 and J is TRBJ1-1, with 7 bases fitting TRBD1. The CDR3 loop spans 15 amino acids. CDR1 is MNHEY and CDR2 is SVGAGI in the germline V gene. The V segment lost 5 bases and the J segment 1 base; nucleotides outside the gene matches: 7. In DNA form, the CDR3 reads TGTGCCAGCAGTAAGGGGACAGCGCCGAACACTGAAGCTTTCTTT. It specifies CASSKGTAPNTEAFF.

This clone was counted only a few times. The gene calls are TRBV29-1 and TRBJ1-6, with 7 bases fitting TRBD1. V dropped 7 bases and J dropped 5; count of bases not matched to a gene: 11. The germline V gene has CDR1 SQVTM and CDR2 ANQGSEA. CDR3 length: 15 residues. Here the CDR3 reads CSARTTGVDNSPLHF. CDR3 DNA sequence: TGCAGCGCCCGAACAACAGGGGTGGATAATTCACCCCTCCACTTT.

The gene calls are TRBV2 and TRBJ2-3; no firm D call. Trimming pared 1 base from V and 4 bases from J, leaving 9 bases between. CDR3 length equals 14 residues. From germline, CDR1 is SNHLY and CDR2 FYNNEI. In DNA, the CDR3 is TGTGCCAGCAGTGAAGGGCTAGGCTCAGATACGCAGTATTTT. Amino acids: CASSEGLGSDTQYF.

The rearrangement links TRBV28 to TRBJ1-5; 7 nucleotides align to TRBD1. The junction had 11 bases not matched to a gene; V was cut back by 6 bases and J by 6 bases. The CDR3 loop spans 15 amino acids. The V gene's germline CDR1 is MDHEN and CDR2 SYDVKM. The CDR3 loop reads CASRNDRVRGQPQHF. CDR3 nucleotide sequence: TGTGCCAGCAGAAACGACAGGGTAAGGGGTCAGCCCCAGCATTTT.

The chain carries TRBV10-3 and TRBJ2-7; 7 bases are a match to TRBD1. The CDR3 contains 15 residues. After removal of 2 bases from V and 0 bases from J, the junction contained 4 bases not matched to a gene. Germline V gene data show CDR1 as ENHRY and CDR2 as SYGVKD. The CDR3 nucleotides are TGTGCCATCAGTGAGGGTGGACAGGCCTCCTACGAGCAGTACTTC. Protein product: CAISEGGQASYEQYF.

As for this clone: The same CDR3 can be traced to other DNA sequences in this sample. This rearrangement joins TRBV28 to TRBJ2-2, with TRBD2 matching over 9 bases. With 3 bases clipped from V and 2 bases from J, the junction kept 7 bases outside the gene matches. This CDR3 has 17 amino acids. Germline V gives CDR1 MDHEN, CDR2 SYDVKM. CDR3 sequence: CASSLSAGGPNTGELFF. The CDR3 bases are TGTGCCAGCAGTTTGTCAGCGGGGGGCCCCAACACCGGGGAGCTGTTTTTT.

The gene calls are TRBV7-3 and TRBJ2-3, with 10 bases that match TRBD2. CDR1 is SGHTA, CDR2 FQGTGA, per germline. V shed 1 base, J shed 5 bases, and the junction held 6 bases outside the gene matches. The CDR3 covers 16 residues. CDR3 coding DNA: TGTGCCAGCAGCTTAAACCTAGCGGGGGAAGGAGATACGCAGTATTTT. It is translated as CASSLNLAGEGDTQYF.